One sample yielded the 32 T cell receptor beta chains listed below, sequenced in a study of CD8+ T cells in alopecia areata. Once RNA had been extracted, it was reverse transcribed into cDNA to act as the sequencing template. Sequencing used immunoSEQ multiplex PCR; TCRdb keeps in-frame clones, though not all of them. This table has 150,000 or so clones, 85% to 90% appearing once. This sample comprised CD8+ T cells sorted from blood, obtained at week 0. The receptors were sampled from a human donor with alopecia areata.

The CDR3 region is CASSLSHGVQETQYF. CDR3 bases: TGTGCCAGCAGCCTCTCTCATGGGGTACAAGAGACCCAGTACTTC. V is TRBV7-9 and J is TRBJ2-5; D uncertain. Looked up from germline, CDR1 is SEHNR and CDR2 is FQNEAQ (reference sequence). The CDR3 covers 15 residues. V lost 5 bases to trimming and J lost 2 bases, with 15 bases between them.

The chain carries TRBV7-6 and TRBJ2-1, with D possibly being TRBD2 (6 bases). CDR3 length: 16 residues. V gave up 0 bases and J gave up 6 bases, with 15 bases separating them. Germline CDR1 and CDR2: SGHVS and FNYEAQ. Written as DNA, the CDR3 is TGTGCCAGCAGCTTAGCGACGGCGGGATCGGGCAATGAGCAGTTCTTC. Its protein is CASSLATAGSGNEQFF.

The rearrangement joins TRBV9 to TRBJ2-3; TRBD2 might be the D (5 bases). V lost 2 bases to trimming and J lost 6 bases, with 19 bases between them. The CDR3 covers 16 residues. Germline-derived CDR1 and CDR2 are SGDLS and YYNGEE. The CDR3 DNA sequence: TGTGCCAGCAGCGTTTGGTCTTCTAGCTCAGTCGATACGCAGTATTTT. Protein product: CASSVWSSSSVDTQYF.

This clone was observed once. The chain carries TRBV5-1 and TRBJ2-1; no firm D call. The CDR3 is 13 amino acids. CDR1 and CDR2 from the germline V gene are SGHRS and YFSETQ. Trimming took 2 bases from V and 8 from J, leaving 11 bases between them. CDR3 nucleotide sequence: TGCGCCAGCAGCTTTGAGGATCGGGATGAGCAGTTCTTC. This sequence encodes CASSFEDRDEQFF.

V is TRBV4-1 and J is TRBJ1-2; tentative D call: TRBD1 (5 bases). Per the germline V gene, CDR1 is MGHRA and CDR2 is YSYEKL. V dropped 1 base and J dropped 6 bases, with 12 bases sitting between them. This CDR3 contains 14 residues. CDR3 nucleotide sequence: TGCGCCAGCAGCCAAGTCGGGCAGGGAGATGGCTACACCTTC. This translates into CASSQVGQGDGYTF.

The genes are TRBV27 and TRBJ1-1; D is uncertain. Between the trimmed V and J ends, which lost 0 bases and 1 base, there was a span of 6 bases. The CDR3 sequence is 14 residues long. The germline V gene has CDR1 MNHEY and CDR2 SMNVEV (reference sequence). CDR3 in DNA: TGTGCCAGCAGTTTATCGAACAGGAACACTGAAGCTTTCTTT. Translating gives CASSLSNRNTEAFF.

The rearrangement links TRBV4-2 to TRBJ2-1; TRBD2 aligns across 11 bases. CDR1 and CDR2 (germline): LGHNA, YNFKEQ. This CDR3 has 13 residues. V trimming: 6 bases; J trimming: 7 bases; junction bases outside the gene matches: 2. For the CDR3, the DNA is TGTGCCAGCAGAACTAGCGGGAGTAATGAGCAGTTCTTC. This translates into CASRTSGSNEQFF.

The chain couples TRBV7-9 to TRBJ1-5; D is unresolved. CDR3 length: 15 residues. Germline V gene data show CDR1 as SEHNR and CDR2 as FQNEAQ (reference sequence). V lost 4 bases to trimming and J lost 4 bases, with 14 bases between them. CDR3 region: CASSSTRGGNQPQHF. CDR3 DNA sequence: TGTGCCAGCAGCTCAACTCGCGGTGGTAATCAGCCCCAGCATTTT. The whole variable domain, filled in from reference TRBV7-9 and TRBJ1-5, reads DTGVSQNPRHKITKRGQNVTFRCDPISEHNRLYWYRQTLGQGPEFLTYFQNEAQLEKSRLLSDRFSAERPKGSFSTLEIQRTEQGDSAMYLCASSSTRGGNQPQHFGDGTRLSIL.

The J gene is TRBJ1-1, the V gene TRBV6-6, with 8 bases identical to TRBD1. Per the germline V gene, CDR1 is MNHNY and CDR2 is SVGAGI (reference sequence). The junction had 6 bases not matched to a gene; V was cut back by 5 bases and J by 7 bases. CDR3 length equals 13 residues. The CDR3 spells CASSRTGQGEAFF. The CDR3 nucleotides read TGTGCCAGCAGTCGAACCGGACAGGGTGAAGCTTTCTTT.

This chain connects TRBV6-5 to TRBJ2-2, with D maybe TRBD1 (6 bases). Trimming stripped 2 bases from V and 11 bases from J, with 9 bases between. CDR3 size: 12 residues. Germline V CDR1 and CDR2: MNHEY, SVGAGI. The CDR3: CASSYEGDELFF. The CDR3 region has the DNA TGTGCCAGCAGTTACGAGGGGGATGAGCTGTTTTTT.

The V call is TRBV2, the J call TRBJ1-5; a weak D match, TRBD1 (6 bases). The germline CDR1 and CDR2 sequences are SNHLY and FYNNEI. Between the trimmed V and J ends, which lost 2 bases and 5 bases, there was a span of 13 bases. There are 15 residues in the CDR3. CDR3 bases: TGTGCCAGCAGTGAATACCTACAGGGAGATCAGCCCCAGCATTTT. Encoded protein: CASSEYLQGDQPQHF.

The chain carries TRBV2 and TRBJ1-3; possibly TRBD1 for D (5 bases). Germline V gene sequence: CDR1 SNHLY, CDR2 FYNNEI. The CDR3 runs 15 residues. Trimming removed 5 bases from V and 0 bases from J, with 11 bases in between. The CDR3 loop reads CASSRDLYSGNTIYF. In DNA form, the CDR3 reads TGTGCCAGCAGTAGGGACTTATACTCTGGAAACACCATATATTTT.

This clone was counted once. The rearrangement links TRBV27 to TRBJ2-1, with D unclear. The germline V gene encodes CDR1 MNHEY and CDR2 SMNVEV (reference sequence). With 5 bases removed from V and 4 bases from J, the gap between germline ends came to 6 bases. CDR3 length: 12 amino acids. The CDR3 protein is CASSTPYNEQFF. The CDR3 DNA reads TGTGCCAGCAGTACCCCGTACAATGAGCAGTTCTTC.

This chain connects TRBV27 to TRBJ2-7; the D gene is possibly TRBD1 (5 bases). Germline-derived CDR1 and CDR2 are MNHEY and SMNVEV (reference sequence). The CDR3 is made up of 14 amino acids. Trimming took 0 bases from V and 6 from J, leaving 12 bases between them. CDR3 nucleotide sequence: TGTGCCAGCAGTTTATCCCCAGGGCTACGCGAGCAGTACTTC. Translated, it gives CASSLSPGLREQYF.

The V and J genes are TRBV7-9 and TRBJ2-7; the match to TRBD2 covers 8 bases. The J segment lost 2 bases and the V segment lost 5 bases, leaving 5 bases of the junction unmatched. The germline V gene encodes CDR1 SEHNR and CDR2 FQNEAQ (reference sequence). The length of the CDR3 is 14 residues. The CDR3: CASSPSGSAYEQYF. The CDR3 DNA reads TGTGCCAGCAGCCCTAGCGGGTCAGCCTACGAGCAGTACTTC.

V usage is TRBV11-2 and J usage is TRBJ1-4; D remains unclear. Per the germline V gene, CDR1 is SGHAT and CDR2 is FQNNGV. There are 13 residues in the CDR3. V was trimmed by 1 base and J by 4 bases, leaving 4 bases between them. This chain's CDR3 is CASSLGVNEKLFF. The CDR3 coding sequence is TGTGCCAGCAGCTTAGGAGTTAATGAAAAACTGTTTTTT.

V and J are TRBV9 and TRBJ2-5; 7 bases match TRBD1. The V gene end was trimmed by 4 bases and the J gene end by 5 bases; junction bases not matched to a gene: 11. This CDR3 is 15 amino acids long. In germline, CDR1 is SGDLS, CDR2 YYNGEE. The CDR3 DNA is TGTGCCAGCAGCCCTGGAGGACAGGCGAGGGAGACCCAGTACTTC. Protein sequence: CASSPGGQARETQYF.

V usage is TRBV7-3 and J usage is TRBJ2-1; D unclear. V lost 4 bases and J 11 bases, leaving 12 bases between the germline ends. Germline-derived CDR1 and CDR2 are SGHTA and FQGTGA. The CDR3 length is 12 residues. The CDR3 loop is CASSSMDGKQFF. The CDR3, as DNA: TGTGCCAGCAGCTCTATGGACGGTAAGCAGTTCTTC.

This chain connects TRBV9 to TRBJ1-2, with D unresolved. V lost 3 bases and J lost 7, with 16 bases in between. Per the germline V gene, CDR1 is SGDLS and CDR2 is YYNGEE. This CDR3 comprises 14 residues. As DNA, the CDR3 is TGTGCCAGCAGCGGCGACGGCGTAGCGGGTGGCTACACCTTC. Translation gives CASSGDGVAGGYTF. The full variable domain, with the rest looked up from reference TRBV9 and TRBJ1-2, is DSGVTQTPKHLITATGQRVTLRCSPRSGDLSVYWYQQSLDQGLQFLIQYYNGEERAKGNILERFSAQQFPDLHSELNLSSLELGDSALYFCASSGDGVAGGYTFGSGTRLTVV.

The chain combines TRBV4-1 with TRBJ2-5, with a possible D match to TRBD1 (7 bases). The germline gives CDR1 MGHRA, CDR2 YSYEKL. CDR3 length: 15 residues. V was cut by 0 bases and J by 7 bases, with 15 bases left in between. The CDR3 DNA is TGCGCCAGCAGCCAAGAGGCGGGACAGTACCCGACCCAGTACTTC. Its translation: CASSQEAGQYPTQYF.

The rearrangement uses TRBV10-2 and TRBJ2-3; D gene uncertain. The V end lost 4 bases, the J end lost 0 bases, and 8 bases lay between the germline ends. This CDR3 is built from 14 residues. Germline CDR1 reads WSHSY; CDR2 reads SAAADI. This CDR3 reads CASSVGSSTDTQYF. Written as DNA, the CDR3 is TGCGCCAGCAGTGTGGGATCTAGCACAGATACGCAGTATTTT.

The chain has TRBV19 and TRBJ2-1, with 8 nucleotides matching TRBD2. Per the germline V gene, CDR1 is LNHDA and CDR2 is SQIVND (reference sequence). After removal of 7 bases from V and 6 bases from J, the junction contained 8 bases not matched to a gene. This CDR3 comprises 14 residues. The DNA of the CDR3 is TGTGCCAGTACTAGAGCGGGAGAGGTCAATGAGCAGTTCTTC. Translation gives CASTRAGEVNEQFF.

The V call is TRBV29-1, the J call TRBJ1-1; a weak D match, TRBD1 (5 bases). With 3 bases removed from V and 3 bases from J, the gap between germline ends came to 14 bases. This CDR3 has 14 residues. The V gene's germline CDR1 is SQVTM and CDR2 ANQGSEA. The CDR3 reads CSVESGGGYTEAFF. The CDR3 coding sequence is TGCAGCGTTGAGTCCGGGGGAGGTTACACTGAAGCTTTCTTT.

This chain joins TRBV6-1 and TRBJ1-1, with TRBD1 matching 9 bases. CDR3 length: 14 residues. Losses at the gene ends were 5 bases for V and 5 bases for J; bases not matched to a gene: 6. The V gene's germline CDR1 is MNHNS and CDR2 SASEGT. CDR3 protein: CASSWGTGQTEAFF. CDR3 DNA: TGTGCCAGCAGTTGGGGGACAGGGCAGACTGAAGCTTTCTTT.

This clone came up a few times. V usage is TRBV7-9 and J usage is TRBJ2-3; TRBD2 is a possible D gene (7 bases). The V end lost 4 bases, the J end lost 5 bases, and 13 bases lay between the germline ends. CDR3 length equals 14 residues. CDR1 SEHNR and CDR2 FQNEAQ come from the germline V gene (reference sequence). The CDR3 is CASSSEGGGDTQYF. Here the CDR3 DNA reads TGTGCCAGCAGCTCCGAGGGAGGGGGAGATACGCAGTATTTT.

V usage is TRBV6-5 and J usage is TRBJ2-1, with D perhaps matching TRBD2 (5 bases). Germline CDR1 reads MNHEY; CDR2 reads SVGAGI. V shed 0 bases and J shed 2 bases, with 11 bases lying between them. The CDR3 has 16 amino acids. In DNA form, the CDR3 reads TGTGCCAGCAGTTACTCCGGAGGCAGTACCTACAATGAGCAGTTCTTC. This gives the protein CASSYSGGSTYNEQFF.

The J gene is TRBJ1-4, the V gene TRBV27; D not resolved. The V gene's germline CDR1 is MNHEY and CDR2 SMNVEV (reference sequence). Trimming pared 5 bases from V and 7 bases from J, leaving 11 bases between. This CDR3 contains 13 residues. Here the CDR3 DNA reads TGTGCCAGCAGTAGAGGGTATCGTGAAAAACTGTTTTTT. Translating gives CASSRGYREKLFF.

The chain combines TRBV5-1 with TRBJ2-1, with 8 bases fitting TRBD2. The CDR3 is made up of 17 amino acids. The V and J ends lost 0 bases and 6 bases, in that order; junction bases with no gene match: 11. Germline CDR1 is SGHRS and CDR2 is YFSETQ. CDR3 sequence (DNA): TGCGCCAGCAGCTTGGCTCCCTCGGGGGGGCCTTCCAATGAGCAGTTCTTC. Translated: CASSLAPSGGPSNEQFF.

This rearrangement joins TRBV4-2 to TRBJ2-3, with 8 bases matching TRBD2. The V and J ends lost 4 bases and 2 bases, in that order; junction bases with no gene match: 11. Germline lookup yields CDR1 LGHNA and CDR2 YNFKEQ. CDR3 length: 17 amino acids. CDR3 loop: CASSPVGRGEDTDTQYF. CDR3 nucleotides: TGTGCCAGCAGCCCGGTTGGGCGGGGGGAAGACACAGATACGCAGTATTTT.

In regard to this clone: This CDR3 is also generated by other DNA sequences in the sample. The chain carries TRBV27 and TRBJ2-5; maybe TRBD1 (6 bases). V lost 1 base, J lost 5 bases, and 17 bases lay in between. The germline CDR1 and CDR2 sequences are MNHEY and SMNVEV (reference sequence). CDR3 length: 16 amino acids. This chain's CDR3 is CASSLWGLEPGETQYF. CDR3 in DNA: TGTGCCAGCAGTTTATGGGGGCTGGAACCCGGGGAGACCCAGTACTTC.

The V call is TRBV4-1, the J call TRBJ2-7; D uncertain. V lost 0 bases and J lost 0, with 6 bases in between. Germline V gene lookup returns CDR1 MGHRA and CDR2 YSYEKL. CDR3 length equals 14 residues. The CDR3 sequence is CASSQDQSSYEQYF. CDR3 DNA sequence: TGCGCCAGCAGCCAAGACCAAAGCTCCTACGAGCAGTACTTC.

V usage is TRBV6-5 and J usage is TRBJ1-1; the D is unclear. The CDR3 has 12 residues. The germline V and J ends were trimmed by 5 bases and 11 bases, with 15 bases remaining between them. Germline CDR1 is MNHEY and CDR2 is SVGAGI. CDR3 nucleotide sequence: TGTGCCAGCAGTCTCTCGGAGGGTCGGGCTTTCTTT. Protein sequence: CASSLSEGRAFF.